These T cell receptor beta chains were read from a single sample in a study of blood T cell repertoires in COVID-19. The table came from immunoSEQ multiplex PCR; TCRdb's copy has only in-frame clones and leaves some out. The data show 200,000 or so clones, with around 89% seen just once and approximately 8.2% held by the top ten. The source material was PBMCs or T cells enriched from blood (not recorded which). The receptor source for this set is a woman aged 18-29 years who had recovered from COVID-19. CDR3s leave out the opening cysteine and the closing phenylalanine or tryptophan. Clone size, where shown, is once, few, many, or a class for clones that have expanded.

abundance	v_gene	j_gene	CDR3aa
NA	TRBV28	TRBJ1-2	ASSLVDRANYGYT
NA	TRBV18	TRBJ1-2	ASSQGRMGDREKGGYT
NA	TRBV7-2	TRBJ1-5	ASSLVVDLVGNQPQH
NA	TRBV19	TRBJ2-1	ASSKAQINYNEQF
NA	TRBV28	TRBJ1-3	ASSSDRAEENTIY
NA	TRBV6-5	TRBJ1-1	ASGRGRGFNTEAF
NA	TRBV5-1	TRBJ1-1	ASSPGHLMNTEAF
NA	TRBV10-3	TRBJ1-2	AISERPGTHNYGYT
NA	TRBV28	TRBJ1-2	ASSPWTARDYGYT
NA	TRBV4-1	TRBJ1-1	ASSQDSLAGTGYTEAF
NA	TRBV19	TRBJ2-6	ASSGQGSSGANVLT
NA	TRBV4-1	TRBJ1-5	ASSQNRDRQVQPQH
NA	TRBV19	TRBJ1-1	ASSIRFVDSMNTEAF
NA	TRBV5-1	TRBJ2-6	ASASEPSGANVLT
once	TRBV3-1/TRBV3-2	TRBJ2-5	ASSERGGRETQY
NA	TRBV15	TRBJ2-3	ATSRGRADTQY
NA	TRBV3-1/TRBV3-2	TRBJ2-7	ASSRDRGVNEQY
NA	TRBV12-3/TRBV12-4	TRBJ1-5	ARNDRGNQPQH
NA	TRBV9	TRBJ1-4	ASSPPFGGEAEKLF
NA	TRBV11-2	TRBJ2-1	ASSFRTDYNEQF
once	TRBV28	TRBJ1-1	ASSLPPSWDRALNTEAF
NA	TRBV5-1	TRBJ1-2	ASSFEGGEGGGYT
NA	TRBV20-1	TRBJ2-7	SASLLGEGEQY
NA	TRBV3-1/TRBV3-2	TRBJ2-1	ASSQSYQRGGHNEQF
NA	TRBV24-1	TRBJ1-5	ATSDLPYQPQH
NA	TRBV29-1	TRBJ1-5	SAQETGNQPQH
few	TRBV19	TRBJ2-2	ASILQRGQGSGELF
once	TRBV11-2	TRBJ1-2	ASSLTSQGDHNYGYT
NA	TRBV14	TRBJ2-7	ASRDRGSGEQY
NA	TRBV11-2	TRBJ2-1	ASSLGGPHEQF
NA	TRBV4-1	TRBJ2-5	ASSQRRGGGETQY
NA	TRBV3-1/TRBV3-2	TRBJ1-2	ASSPGLAVGGYT
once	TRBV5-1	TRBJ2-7	ASTNRGGKSYEQY
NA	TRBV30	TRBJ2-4	AGSTGQNKNIQY
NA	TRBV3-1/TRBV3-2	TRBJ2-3	ASSHSSGGLSSTDTQY
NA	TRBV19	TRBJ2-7	ASMHTNSYEQY
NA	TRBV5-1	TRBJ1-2	ASSYPGAQNYGYT
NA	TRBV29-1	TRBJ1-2	SVDLGILDGYT
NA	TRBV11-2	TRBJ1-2	ASSPRTETT
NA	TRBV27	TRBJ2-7	ASSFYPINSYEQY
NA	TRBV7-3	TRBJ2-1	ASSSIGGSYNEQF
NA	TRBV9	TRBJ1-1	ASSVGPGSDRGTEAF
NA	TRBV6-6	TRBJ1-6	ASSRTGVDNSPLH
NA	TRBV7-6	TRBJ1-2	ASSLYHGDYGYT
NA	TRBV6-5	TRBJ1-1	ASRSWGRAEGEAF
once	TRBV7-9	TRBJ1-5	ASSLGAALQPQH